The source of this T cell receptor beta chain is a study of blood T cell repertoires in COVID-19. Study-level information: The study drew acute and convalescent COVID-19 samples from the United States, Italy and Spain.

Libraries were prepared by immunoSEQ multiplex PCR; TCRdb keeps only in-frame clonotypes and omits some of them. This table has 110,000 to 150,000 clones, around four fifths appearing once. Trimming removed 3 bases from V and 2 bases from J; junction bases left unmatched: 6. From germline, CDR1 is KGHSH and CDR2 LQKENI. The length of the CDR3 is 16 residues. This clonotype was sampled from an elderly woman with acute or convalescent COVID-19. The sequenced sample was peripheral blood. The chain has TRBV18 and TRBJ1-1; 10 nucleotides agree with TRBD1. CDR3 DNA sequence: TGTGCCAGCTCACCGAGGACAGGGGGTTTAAACACTGAAGCTTTCTTT. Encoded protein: CASSPRTGGLNTEAFF.